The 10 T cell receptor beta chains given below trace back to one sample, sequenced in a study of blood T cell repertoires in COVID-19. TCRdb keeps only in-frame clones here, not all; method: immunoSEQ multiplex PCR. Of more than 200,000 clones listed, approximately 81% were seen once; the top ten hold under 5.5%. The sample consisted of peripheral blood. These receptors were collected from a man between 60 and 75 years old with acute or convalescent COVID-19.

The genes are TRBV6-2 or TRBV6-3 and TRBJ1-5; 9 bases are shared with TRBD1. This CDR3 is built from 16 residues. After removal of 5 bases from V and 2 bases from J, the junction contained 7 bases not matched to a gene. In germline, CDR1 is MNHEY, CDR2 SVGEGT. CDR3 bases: TGTGCCAGCAGTGACCGGGACAGGGCGGGCAATCAGCCCCAGCATTTT. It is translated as CASSDRDRAGNQPQHF.

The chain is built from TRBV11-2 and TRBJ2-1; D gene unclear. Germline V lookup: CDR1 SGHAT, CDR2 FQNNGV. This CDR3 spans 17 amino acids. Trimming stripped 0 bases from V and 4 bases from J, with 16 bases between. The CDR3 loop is CASSLDGQPSGYNEQFF. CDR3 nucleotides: TGTGCCAGCAGCTTAGATGGGCAGCCCTCTGGATACAATGAGCAGTTCTTC.

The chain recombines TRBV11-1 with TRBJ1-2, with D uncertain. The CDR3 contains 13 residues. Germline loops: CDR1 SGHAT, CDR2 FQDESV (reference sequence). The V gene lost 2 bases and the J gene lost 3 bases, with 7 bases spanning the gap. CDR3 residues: CASSLYSYYGYTF. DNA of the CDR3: TGTGCCAGCAGCTTATACAGCTACTATGGCTACACCTTC.

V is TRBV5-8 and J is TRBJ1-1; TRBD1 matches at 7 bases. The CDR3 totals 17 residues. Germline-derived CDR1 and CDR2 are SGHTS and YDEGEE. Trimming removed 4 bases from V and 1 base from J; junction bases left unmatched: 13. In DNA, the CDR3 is TGTGCCAGCAGCAGGGAGAGGGGGCGCGGAAGGAACACTGAAGCTTTCTTT. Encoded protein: CASSRERGRGRNTEAFF.

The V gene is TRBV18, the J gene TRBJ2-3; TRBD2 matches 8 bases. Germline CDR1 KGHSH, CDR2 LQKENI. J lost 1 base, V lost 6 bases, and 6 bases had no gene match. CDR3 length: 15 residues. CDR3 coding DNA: TGTGCCAGCTCCCCCACTAGCGGCCGCACAGATACGCAGTATTTT. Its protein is CASSPTSGRTDTQYF. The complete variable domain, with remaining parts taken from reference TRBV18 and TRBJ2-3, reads NAGVMQNPRHLVRRRGQEARLRCSPMKGHSHVYWYRQLPEEGLKFMVYLQKENIIDESGMPKERFSAEFPKEGPSILRIQQVVRGDSAAYFCASSPTSGRTDTQYFGPGTRLTVL.

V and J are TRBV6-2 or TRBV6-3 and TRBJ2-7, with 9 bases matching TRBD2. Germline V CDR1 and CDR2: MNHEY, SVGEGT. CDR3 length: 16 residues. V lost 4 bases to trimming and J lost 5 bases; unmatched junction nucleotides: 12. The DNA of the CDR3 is TGTGCCAGCAGTTTCTCCCTTAGCGGGAGAGGGAACGAGCAGTACTTC. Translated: CASSFSLSGRGNEQYF.

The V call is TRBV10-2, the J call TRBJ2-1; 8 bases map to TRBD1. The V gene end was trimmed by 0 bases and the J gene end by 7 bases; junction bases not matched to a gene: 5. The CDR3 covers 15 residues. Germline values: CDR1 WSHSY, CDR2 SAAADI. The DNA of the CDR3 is TGCGCCAGCAGTGAGTCCCAGGGGGCTATGAATGAGCAGTTCTTC. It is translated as CASSESQGAMNEQFF.

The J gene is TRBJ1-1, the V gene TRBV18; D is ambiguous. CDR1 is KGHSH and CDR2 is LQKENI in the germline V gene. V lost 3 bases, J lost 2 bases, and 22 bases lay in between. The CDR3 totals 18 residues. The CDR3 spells CASSPLAPLGGLNTEAFF. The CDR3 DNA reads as TGTGCCAGCTCACCCTTAGCCCCTCTCGGAGGTCTAAACACTGAAGCTTTCTTT.

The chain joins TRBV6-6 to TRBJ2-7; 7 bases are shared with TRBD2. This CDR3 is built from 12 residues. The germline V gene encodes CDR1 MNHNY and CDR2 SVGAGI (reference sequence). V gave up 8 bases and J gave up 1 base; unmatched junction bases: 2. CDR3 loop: CASGLVSYEQYF. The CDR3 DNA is TGTGCCAGCGGACTAGTTTCCTACGAGCAGTACTTC.

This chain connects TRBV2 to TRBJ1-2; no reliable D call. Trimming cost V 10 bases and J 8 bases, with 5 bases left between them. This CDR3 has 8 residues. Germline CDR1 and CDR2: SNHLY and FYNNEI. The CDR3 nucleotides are TGTGCCAAGGAGGGCTACACCTTC. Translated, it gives CAKEGYTF.